The rows below give T cell receptor beta chains drawn from one sample of a study of T cell responses to AZD1222 COVID-19 vaccine. Some clones are missing from TCRdb's copy, which holds only in-frame ones; the method was immunoSEQ multiplex PCR. The sample includes 150,000 to 200,000 clones, approximately 93% of them seen just once. The specimen comprised peripheral blood, sampled on day 0 of AZD1222 vaccination. The receptors derive from an adult in good health. The CDR3 runs from the conserved cysteine through the conserved F or W. The D gene is left open where the match is weak. The listing skips clone size in some rows; elsewhere it reads once, few, many or a size class.

j_call	clone_size	v_call	d_call	cdr3_nt	cdr3_aa
TRBJ1-3	-	TRBV13	-	TGTGCCAGCAGCTTAGGCGCCCCCAACCGGCGGAACACCATATATTTT	CASSLGAPNRRNTIYF
TRBJ1-1	-	TRBV28	TRBD1	TGTGCCAGCAGGGAAGTACAGGGGACAGGTACTGAAGCTTTCTTT	CASREVQGTGTEAFF
TRBJ2-5	-	TRBV5-5	-	TGTGCCAGCAGCTTTGATAACGGGTGGAAGACCCAGTACTTC	CASSFDNGWKTQYF
TRBJ2-2	-	TRBV3-1/TRBV3-2	-	TGTGCCAGCAGCCCCGGGACTTCCCTAGGCGGGGAGCTGTTTTTT	CASSPGTSLGGELFF
TRBJ1-2	-	TRBV6-4	-	TGTGCCAGCAGGACCCGCGAGGGTGCTAACTATGGCTACACCTTC	CASRTREGANYGYTF
TRBJ2-7	once	TRBV25-1	-	TGTGCCAGCAGTACTGGCGGATTTTACGAGCAGTACTTC	CASSTGGFYEQYF
TRBJ2-3	-	TRBV14	-	TGTGCCAGCAGCGAACAAGCCACAGATACGCAGTATTTT	CASSEQATDTQYF
TRBJ1-1	once	TRBV3-1/TRBV3-2	TRBD1	TGTGCCAGCAGCCAAGTGATGGGACAGGGGGCCATGAACACTGAAGCTTTCTTT	CASSQVMGQGAMNTEAFF
TRBJ2-7	-	TRBV18	-	TGTGCCAGCTCCCCCGGCATATCATACGAGCAGTACTTC	CASSPGISYEQYF
TRBJ1-1	-	TRBV5-5	-	TGTGCCAGCAGCCCGCGAAAAGGCCAGGGTAACACTGAAGCTTTCTTT	CASSPRKGQGNTEAFF
TRBJ1-5	-	TRBV19	-	TGTGCCAGTAGGCAGGGTAGGGGCAATCAGCCCCAGCATTTT	CASRQGRGNQPQHF
TRBJ2-2	once	TRBV4-1	-	TGCGCCAGCAGTGGTGCGTGGGGGCTAACCGGGGAGCTGTTTTTT	CASSGAWGLTGELFF
TRBJ2-7	-	TRBV2	-	TGTGCCAGCAGTGAGACCTACGAGCAGTACTTC	CASSETYEQYF
TRBJ1-1	-	TRBV5-1	-	TGCGCCAGCAGCTTGTGGGGTCTGGACACTGAAGCTTTCTTT	CASSLWGLDTEAFF
TRBJ1-6	-	TRBV19	-	TGTGCCAGTAGTAGTAGATTGGAGGGTTCACCCCTCCACTTT	CASSSRLEGSPLHF
TRBJ2-3	-	TRBV10-1	-	TGCGCCACGAAACCAAATCCCACAGATACGCAGTATTTT	CATKPNPTDTQYF
TRBJ1-6	-	TRBV12-2	-	TGTGCAAGTCGCTTCTTGGAGGTCCCCCCTGATTCACCCCTCCACTTT	CASRFLEVPPDSPLHF
TRBJ2-7	once	TRBV5-6	TRBD2	TGTGCCAGCAGCTCCGGGACTACAATTTACGAGCAGTACTTC	CASSSGTTIYEQYF
TRBJ1-2	-	TRBV6-4	-	TGTGCCAGCAGTGAATTCAGGCGACACGGTTATGGCTACACCTTC	CASSEFRRHGYGYTF
TRBJ1-2	few	TRBV5-1	-	TGCGCCAGCAGCTTGAGTACAGTTACAGCTAACTATGGCTACACCTTC	CASSLSTVTANYGYTF
TRBJ1-4	-	TRBV7-2	-	TGTGCCAGCAGCCGCCCGGGACATGGAGAAAAACTGTTTTTT	CASSRPGHGEKLFF
TRBJ2-1	-	TRBV27	-	TGTGCCAGCAGTTTTGAAGTCCGCGGCAGGGGGCAGTTCTTC	CASSFEVRGRGQFF
TRBJ2-5	few	TRBV7-9	-	TGTGCCAGCAGTAAGGTGATCGAGACCCAGTACTTC	CASSKVIETQYF
TRBJ2-2	once	TRBV28	-	TGTGCCACCGAGGCCGAGGGCCCCGGGGAGCTGTTTTTT	CATEAEGPGELFF
TRBJ2-2	-	TRBV5-1	-	TGCGCCAGCAGCTTGGGGGTGAGGTCCACCGGGGAGCTGTTTTTT	CASSLGVRSTGELFF
TRBJ2-7	-	TRBV5-1	TRBD2	TGCGCCAGCACCCCCGGGACTAGCGATATCGAGCAGTACTTC	CASTPGTSDIEQYF
TRBJ1-2	-	TRBV28	-	TGTGCCAGCAGAGGAGGAGGAGCAGCTAACTATGGCTACACCTTC	CASRGGGAANYGYTF
TRBJ1-6	-	TRBV13	-	TGTGCCAGCAGCGTTTACAGGAATTCACCCCTCCACTTT	CASSVYRNSPLHF
TRBJ1-3	-	TRBV13	TRBD1	TGTGCCAGCAGCTTTGGGAGACAGGGGAGAGGGCACACCATATATTTT	CASSFGRQGRGHTIYF
TRBJ2-7	-	TRBV4-2	TRBD2	TGTGCCAGCAGCGCGCCGGGACTAGCCTACGAGCAGTACTTC	CASSAPGLAYEQYF
TRBJ1-1	-	TRBV28	-	TGTGCCAGCAGTTGGAGGTCCACTGAAGCTTTCTTT	CASSWRSTEAFF
TRBJ1-6	-	TRBV6-5	-	TGTGCCAGCAGTTACCAGGGTCGGTATTCACCCCTCCACTTT	CASSYQGRYSPLHF
TRBJ2-1	-	TRBV9	TRBD2	TGTGCCAGCAGCGCTGGGACTAGCGGGGGATTCTACAATGAGCAGTTCTTC	CASSAGTSGGFYNEQFF